The entry below describes one T cell receptor beta chain. This sample is drawn from a study of shared T cell receptors in the human thymus. Method: immunoSEQ multiplex PCR; TCRdb's copy keeps in-frame clones and lacks some. Of approximately 730,000 clones listed, approximately 83% are singletons. These data also formed part of another study, on human thymus T cells. That report notes: Thymic and blood repertoires appeared to display a bias in their usage of V and J genes.

The receptor was isolated from a girl under three years old with a congenital heart defect. Sequencing was performed on thymocytes.

The chain's CDR3 is CATSVGGDRDYEQYF. CDR3 sequence (DNA): TGTGCCACCAGCGTCGGCGGGGACAGGGACTACGAGCAGTACTTC. V is TRBV15 and J is TRBJ2-5, with TRBD1 matching 9 bases. The J call may be in error: the DNA end matches TRBJ2-7 better. There are 15 residues in the CDR3. Germline values: CDR1 LNHNV, CDR2 YYDKDF (reference sequence).